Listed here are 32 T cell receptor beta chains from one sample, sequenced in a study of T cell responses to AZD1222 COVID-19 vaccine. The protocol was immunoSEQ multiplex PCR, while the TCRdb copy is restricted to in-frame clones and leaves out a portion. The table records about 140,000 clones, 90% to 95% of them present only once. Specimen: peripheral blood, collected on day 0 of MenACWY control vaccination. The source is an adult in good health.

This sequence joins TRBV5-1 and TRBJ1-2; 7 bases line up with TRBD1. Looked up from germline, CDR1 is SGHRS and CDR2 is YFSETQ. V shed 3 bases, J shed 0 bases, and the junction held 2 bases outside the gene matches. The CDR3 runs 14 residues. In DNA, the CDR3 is TGCGCCAGCAGCTGGGGGACAGCTAACTATGGCTACACCTTC. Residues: CASSWGTANYGYTF.

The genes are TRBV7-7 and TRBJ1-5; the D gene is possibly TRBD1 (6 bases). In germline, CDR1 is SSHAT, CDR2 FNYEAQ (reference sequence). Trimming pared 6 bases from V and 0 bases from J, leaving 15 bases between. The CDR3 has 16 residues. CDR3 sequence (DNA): TGTGCCAGCAGTCAGAACAGGGCATATAGCAATCAGCCCCAGCATTTT. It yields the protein CASSQNRAYSNQPQHF.

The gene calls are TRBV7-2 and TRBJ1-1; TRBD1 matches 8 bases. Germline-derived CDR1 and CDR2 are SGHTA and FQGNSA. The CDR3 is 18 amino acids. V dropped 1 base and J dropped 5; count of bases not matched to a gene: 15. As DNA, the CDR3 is TGTGCCAGCAGCTTAGAGATAAACTGGCAGGGGGCTACGACTGAAGCTTTCTTT. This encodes CASSLEINWQGATTEAFF.

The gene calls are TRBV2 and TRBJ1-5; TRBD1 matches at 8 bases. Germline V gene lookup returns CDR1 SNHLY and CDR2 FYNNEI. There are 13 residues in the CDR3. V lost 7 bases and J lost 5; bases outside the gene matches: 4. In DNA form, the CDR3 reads TGTGCCAGCAAGGGGACAGGATATCAGCCCCAGCATTTT. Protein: CASKGTGYQPQHF.

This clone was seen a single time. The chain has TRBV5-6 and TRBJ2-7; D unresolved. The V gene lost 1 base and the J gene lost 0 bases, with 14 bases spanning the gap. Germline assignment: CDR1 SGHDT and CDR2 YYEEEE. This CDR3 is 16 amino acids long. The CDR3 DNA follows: TGTGCCAGCAGCTTGTTCGGCAGCCCCTCCTCCTACGAGCAGTACTTC. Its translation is CASSLFGSPSSYEQYF.

CDR3 nucleotide sequence: TGTGCCAGCAGCTTACATGAATGGAACACTGAAGCTTTCTTT. It codes for CASSLHEWNTEAFF. The chain employs TRBV5-6 and TRBJ1-1; D is uncertain. Trimming took 2 bases from V and 1 from J, leaving 9 bases between them. CDR1 and CDR2 from the germline V gene are SGHDT and YYEEEE. This CDR3 has 14 residues.

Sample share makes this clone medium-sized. In DNA, the CDR3 is TGTGCCAGCAGTACCAGCGGGGGGGGCACAGATACGCAGTATTTT. Translating it yields CASSTSGGGTDTQYF. The V call is TRBV6-4, the J call TRBJ2-3, with 10 bases matching TRBD2. The junction had 3 bases not matched to a gene; V was cut back by 5 bases and J by 1 base. The CDR3 extends over 15 amino acids. CDR1 is MRHNA, CDR2 SNTAGT, per germline.

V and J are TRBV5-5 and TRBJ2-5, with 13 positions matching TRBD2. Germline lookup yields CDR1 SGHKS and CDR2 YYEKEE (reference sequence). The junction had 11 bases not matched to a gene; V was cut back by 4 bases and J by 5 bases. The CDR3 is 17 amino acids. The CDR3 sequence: CASSGLAGDVSGETQYF. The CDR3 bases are TGTGCCAGCAGCGGACTAGCGGGGGATGTCTCGGGGGAGACCCAGTACTTC.

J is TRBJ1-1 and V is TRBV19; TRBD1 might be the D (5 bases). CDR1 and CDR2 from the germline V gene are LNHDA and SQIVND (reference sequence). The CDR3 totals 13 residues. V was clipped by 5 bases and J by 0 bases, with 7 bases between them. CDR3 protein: CASSQGLNTEAFF. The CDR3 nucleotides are TGTGCCAGTAGTCAGGGATTGAACACTGAAGCTTTCTTT.

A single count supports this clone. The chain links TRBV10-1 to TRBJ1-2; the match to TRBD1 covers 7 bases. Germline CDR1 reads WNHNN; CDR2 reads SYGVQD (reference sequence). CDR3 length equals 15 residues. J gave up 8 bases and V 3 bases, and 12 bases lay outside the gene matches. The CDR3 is CASSDIVRDSIGYTF. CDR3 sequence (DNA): TGCGCCAGCAGTGATATCGTACGGGACAGCATCGGCTACACCTTC.

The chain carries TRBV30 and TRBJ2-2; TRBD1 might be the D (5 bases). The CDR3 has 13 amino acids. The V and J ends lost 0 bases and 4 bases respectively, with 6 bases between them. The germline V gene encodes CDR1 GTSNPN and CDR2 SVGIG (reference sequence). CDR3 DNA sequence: TGTGCCTGGAGTGTACAGGTCACCGGGGAGCTGTTTTTT. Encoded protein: CAWSVQVTGELFF.

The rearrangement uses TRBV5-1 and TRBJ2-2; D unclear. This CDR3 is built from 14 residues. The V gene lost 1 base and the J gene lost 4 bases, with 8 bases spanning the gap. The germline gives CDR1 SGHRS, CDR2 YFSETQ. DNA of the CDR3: TGCGCCAGCAGCTTGAGACATCTCACCGGGGAGCTGTTTTTT. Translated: CASSLRHLTGELFF.

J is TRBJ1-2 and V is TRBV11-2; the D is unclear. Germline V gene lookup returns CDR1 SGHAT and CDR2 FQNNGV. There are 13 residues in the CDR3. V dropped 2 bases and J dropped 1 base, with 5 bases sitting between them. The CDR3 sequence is CASSLTLNYGYTF. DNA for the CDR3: TGTGCCAGCAGCTTAACGCTTAACTATGGCTACACCTTC.

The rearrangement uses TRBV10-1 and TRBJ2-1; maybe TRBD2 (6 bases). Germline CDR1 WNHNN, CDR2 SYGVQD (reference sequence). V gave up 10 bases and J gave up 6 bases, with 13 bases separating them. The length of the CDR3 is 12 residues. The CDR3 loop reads CATGLHSNEQFF. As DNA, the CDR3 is TGCGCCACGGGACTTCACTCCAATGAGCAGTTCTTC.

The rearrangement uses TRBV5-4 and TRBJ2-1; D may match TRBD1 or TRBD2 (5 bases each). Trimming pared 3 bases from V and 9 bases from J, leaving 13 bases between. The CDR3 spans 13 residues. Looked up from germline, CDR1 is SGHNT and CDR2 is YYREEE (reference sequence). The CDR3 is CASSSWGPGEQFF. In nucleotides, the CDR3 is TGTGCCAGCAGCTCTTGGGGACCGGGTGAGCAGTTCTTC.

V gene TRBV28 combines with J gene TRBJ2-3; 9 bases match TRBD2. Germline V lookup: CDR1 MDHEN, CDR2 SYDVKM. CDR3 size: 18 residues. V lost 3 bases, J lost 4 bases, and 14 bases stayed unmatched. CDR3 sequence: CASSFYVGAGGPPDTQYF. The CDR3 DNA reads TGTGCCAGCAGTTTCTACGTGGGGGCGGGAGGGCCCCCAGATACGCAGTATTTT.

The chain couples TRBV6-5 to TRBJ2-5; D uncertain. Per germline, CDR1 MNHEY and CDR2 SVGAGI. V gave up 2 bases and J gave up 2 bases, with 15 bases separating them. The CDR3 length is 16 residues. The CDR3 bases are TGTGCCAGCAGTTACGGTCTAGGGTCGTATCAAGAGACCCAGTACTTC. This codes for CASSYGLGSYQETQYF.

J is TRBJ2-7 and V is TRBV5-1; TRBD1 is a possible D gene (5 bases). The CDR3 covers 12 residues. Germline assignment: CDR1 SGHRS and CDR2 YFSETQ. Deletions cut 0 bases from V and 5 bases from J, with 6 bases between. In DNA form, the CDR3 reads TGCGCCAGCAGCTTGGTAGGGGACGAGCAGTACTTC. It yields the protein CASSLVGDEQYF.

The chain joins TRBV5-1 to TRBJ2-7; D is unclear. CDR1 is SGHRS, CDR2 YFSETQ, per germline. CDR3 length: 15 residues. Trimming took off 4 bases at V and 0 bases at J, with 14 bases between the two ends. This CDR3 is CASSRSGLSSYEQYF. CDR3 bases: TGCGCCAGCAGCCGCTCCGGGTTGAGCTCCTACGAGCAGTACTTC.

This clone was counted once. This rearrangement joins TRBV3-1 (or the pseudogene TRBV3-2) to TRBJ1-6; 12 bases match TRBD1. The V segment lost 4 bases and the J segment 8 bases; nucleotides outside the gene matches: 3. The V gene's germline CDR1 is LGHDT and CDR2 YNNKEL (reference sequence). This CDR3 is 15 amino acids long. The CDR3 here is CASSLGTGGDSPLHF. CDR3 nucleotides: TGTGCCAGCAGCCTCGGGACAGGGGGCGATTCACCCCTCCACTTT.

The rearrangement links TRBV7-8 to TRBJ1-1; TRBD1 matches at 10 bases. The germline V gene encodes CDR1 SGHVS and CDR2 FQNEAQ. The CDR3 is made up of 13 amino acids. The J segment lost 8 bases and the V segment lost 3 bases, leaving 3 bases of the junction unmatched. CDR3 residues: CASSLTGGFEAFF. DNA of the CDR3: TGTGCCAGCAGCTTGACAGGGGGCTTCGAAGCTTTCTTT.

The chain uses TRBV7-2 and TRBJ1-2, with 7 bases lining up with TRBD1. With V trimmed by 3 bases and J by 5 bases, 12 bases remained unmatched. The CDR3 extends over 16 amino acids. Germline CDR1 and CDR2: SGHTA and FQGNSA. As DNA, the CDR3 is TGTGCCAGCAGCTTTGCCGCTGGACAGGAAATTTATGGCTACACCTTC. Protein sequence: CASSFAAGQEIYGYTF. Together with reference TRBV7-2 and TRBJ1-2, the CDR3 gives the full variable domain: GAGVSQSPSNKVTEKGKDVELRCDPISGHTALYWYRQSLGQGLEFLIYFQGNSAPDKSGLPSDRFSAERTGGSVSTLTIQRTQQEDSAVYLCASSFAAGQEIYGYTFGSGTRLTVV.

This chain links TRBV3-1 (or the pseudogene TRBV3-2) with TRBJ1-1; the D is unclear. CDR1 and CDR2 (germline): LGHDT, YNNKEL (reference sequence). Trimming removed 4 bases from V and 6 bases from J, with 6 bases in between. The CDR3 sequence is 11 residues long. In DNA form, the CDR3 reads TGTGCCAGCAGCCGTGGCTCTGAAGCTTTCTTT. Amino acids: CASSRGSEAFF.

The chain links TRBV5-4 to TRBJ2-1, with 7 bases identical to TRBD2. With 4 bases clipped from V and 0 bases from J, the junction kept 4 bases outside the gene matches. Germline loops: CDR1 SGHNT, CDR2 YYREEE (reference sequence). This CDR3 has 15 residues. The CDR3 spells CASSRDYGSYNEQFF. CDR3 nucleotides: TGTGCCAGCAGCCGGGACTATGGCTCCTACAATGAGCAGTTCTTC.

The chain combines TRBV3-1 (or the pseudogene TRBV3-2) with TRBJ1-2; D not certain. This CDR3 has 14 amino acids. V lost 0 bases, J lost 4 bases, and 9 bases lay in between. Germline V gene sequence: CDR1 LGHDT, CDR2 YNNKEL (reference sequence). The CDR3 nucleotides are TGTGCCAGCAGCCAAGAAGGACGGAGCTATGGCTACACCTTC. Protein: CASSQEGRSYGYTF.

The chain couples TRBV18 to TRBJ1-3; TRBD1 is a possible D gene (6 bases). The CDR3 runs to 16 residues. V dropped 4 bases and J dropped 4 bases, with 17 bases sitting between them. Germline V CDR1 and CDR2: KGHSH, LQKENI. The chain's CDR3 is CASSQNSGATGNTIYF. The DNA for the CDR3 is TGTGCCAGCTCACAAAACTCGGGGGCAACGGGAAACACCATATATTTT.

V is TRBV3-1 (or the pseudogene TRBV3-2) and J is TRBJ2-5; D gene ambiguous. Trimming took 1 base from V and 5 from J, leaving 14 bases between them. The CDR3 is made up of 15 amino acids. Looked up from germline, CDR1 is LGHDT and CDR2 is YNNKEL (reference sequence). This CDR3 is CASSQVGTIGETQYF. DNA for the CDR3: TGTGCCAGCAGCCAAGTTGGAACAATAGGGGAGACCCAGTACTTC.

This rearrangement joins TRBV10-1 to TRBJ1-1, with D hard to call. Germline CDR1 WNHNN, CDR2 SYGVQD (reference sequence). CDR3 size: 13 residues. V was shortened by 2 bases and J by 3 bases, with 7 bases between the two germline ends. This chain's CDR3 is CASSELLDTEAFF. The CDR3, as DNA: TGCGCCAGCAGTGAGCTATTGGACACTGAAGCTTTCTTT.

The CDR3 DNA reads TGCGCCAGCAGAACGGGCCCCCCGGTTGAAAACACCATATATTTT. It yields the protein CASRTGPPVENTIYF. The chain couples TRBV5-1 to TRBJ1-3; no reliable D call. The germline gives CDR1 SGHRS, CDR2 YFSETQ. The CDR3 totals 15 residues. V lost 5 bases, J lost 6 bases, and 18 bases lay in between. Full variable domain (missing parts from reference TRBV5-1 and TRBJ1-3): KAGVTQTPRYLIKTRGQQVTLSCSPISGHRSVSWYQQTPGQGLQFLFEYFSETQRNKGNFPGRFSGRQFSNSRSEMNVSTLELGDSALYLCASRTGPPVENTIYFGEGSWLTVV.

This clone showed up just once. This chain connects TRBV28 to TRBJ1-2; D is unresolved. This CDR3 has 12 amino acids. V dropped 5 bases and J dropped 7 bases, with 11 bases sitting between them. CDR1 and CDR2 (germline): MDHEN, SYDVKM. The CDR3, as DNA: TGTGCCAGCAGTCTATCTTTCGCTGGCTACACCTTC. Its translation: CASSLSFAGYTF.

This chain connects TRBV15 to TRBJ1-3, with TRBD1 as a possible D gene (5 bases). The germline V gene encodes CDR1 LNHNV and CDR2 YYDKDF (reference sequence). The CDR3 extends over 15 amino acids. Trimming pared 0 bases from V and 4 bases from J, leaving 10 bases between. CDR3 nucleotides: TGTGCCACCAGCAGAGATCTTGGGGCAGGAAACACCATATATTTT. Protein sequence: CATSRDLGAGNTIYF.

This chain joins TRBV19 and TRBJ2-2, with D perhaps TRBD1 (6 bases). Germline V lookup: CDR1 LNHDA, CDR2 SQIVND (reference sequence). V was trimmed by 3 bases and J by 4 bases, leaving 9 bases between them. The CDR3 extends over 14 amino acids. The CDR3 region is CASSMDSFTGELFF. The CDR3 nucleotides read TGTGCCAGTAGTATGGACAGTTTCACCGGGGAGCTGTTTTTT.